The clone carrying this T cell receptor (beta chain) was counted a few times. The record originates from a study of identical twins. TCRdb ran MiXCR on the 5' RACE reads and lists one entry per CDR3 protein. The sample lists nearly 200,000 distinct CDR3 sequences, approximately 15% seen once, with over 35% in the top ten. This same sample was also part of a study on T cells expressing NK-cell markers. That paper adds: Dominant NKG2C+ clonotypes made up roughly 1.0-8% of CD8+ T cells in roughly six donors.

The sequence came from a woman younger than 30 in good health. The sequenced material came from CD8+ T cells sorted from blood.

The DNA for the CDR3 is TGTGCCAGCACCCTCGGGGTTACGAGGGAGCAGTACTTC. It yields the protein CASTLGVTREQYF. V and J are TRBV12-3 or TRBV12-4 and TRBJ2-7, with a possible D match to TRBD2 (5 bases). The CDR3 is 13 amino acids. Deletions cut 7 bases from V and 7 bases from J, with 17 bases between.